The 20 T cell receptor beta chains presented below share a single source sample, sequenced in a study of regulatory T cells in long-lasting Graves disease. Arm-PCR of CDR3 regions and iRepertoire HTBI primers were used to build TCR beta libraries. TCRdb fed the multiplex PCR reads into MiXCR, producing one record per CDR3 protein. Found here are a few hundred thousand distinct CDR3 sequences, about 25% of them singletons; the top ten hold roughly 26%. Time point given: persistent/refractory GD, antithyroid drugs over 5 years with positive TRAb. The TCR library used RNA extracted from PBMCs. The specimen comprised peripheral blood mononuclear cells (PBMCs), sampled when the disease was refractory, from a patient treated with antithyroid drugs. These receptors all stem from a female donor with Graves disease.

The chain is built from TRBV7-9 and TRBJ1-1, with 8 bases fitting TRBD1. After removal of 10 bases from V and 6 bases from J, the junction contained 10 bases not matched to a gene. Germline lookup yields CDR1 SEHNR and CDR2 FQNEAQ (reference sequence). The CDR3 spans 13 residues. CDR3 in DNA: TGTGCCATACAGGGGGGTTCCCTCGCTGAAGCTTTCTTT. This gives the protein CAIQGGSLAEAFF.

This chain's CDR3 is CSATWQGREQYF. The CDR3, as DNA: TGCAGTGCTACATGGCAGGGGAGGGAGCAGTACTTC. This sequence joins TRBV20-1 and TRBJ2-7; the D call may be TRBD1 or TRBD2 (6 bases each). V was clipped by 4 bases and J by 7 bases, with 14 bases between them. Germline lookup yields CDR1 DFQATT and CDR2 SNEGSKA (reference sequence). The CDR3 is 12 amino acids.

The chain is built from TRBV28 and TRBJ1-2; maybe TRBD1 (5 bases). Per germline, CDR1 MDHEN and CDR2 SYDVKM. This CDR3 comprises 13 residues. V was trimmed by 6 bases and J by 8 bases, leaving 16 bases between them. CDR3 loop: CASSAGWGRGYTF. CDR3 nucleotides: TGTGCCAGCAGCGCAGGCTGGGGCAGAGGCTACACCTTC.

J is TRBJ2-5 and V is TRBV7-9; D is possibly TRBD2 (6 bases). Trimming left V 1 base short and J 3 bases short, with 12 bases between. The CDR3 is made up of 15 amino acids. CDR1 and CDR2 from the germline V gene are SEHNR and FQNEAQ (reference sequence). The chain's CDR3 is CASSLVLATEETQYF. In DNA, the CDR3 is TGTGCCAGCAGCTTAGTCCTAGCGACCGAAGAGACCCAGTACTTC.

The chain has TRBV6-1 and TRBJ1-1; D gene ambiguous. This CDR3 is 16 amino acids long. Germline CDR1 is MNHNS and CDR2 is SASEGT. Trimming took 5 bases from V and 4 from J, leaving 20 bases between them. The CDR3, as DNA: TGTGCCAGCAGTCCACGGCTAGCAGGAACAGTCACTGAAGCTTTCTTT. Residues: CASSPRLAGTVTEAFF.

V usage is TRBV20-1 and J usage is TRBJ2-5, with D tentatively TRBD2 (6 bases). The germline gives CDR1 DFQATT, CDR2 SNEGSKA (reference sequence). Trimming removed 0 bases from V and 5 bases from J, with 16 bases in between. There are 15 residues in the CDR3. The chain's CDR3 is CSARDYAGTGETQYF. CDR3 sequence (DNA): TGCAGTGCTAGAGATTATGCGGGAACGGGGGAGACCCAGTACTTC.

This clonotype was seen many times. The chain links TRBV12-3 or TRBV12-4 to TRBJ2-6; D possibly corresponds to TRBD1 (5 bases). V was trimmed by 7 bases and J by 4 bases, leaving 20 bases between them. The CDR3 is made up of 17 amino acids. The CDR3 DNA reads TGTGCCAGCACCCCAGGGCTGGTGGGATCCGGGGCCAACGTCCTGACTTTC. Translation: CASTPGLVGSGANVLTF.

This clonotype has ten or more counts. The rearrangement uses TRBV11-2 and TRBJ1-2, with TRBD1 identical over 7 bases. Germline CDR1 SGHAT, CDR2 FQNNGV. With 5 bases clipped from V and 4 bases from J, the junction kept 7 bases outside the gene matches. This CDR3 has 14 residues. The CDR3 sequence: CASSHPGQTYGYTF. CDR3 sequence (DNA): TGTGCCAGCAGCCATCCGGGACAGACCTATGGCTACACCTTC.

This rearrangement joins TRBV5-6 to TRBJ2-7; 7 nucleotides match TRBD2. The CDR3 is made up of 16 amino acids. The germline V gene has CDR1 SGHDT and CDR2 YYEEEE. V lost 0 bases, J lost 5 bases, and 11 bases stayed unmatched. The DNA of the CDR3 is TGTGCCAGCAGCTTGGACTTCGCTAGCGGAATCAACGAGCAGTACTTC. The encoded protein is CASSLDFASGINEQYF. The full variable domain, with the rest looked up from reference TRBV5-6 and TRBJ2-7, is DAGVTQSPTHLIKTRGQQVTLRCSPKSGHDTVSWYQQALGQGPQFIFQYYEEEERQRGNFPDRFSGHQFPNYSSELNVNALLLGDSALYLCASSLDFASGINEQYFGPGTRLTVT.

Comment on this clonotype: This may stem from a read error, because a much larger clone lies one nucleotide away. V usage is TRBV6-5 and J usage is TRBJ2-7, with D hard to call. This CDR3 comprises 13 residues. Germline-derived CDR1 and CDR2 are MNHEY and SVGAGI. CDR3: CASSYQLYYEQCF. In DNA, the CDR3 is TGTGCCAGCAGTTACCAACTGTACTACGAGCAGTGCTTC.

The CDR3 loop is CATSRAPAGETQYF. CDR3 coding DNA: TGTGCCACCAGCAGAGCCCCGGCAGGGGAGACCCAGTACTTC. The chain uses TRBV15 and TRBJ2-5; tentative D call: TRBD1 (5 bases). The CDR3 is 14 amino acids. Trimming removed 1 base from V and 5 bases from J, with 11 bases in between. Looked up from germline, CDR1 is LNHNV and CDR2 is YYDKDF (reference sequence).

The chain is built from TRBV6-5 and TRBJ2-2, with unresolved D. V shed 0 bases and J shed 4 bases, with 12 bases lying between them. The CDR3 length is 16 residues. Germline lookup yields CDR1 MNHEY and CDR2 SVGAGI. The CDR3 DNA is TGTGCCAGCAGTTACTCGTACTTCGGCAGCACCGGGGAGCTGTTTTTT. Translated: CASSYSYFGSTGELFF.

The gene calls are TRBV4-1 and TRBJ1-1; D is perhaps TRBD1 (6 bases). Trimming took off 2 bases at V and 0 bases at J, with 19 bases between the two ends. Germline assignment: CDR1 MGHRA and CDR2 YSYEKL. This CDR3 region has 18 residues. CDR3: CASSQRQEGVFMNTEAFF. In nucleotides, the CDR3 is TGCGCCAGCAGCCAACGACAGGAGGGGGTTTTCATGAACACTGAAGCTTTCTTT.

CDR3 sequence reads: CASSSSRGARGQETQYF. In nucleotides, the CDR3 is TGTGCCAGCAGCTCGAGCAGGGGCGCTCGCGGTCAGGAGACCCAGTACTTC. This rearrangement joins TRBV7-2 to TRBJ2-5; tentative D call: TRBD1 (6 bases). Germline loops: CDR1 SGHTA, CDR2 FQGNSA. The V end lost 4 bases, the J end lost 5 bases, and 23 bases lay between the germline ends. This CDR3 spans 17 amino acids.

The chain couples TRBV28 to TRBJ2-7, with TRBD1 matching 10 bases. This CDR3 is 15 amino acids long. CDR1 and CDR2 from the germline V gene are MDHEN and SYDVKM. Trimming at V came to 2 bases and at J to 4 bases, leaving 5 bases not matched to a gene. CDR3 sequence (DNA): TGTGCCAGCAGTTTACCCGGGACAGGGGCTTACGAGCAGTACTTC. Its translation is CASSLPGTGAYEQYF.

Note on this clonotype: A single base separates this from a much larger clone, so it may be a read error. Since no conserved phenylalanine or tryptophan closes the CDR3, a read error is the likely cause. This chain's CDR3 is CASSVDINTEAFL. In DNA form, the CDR3 reads TGTGCCAGCAGTGTGGACATTAACACTGAAGCTTTCCTT. This chain links TRBV6-1 with TRBJ1-1; possibly TRBD1 for D (5 bases). Germline V gene sequence: CDR1 MNHNS, CDR2 SASEGT. V dropped 4 bases and J dropped 2 bases, with 8 bases sitting between them. This CDR3 is 13 amino acids long.

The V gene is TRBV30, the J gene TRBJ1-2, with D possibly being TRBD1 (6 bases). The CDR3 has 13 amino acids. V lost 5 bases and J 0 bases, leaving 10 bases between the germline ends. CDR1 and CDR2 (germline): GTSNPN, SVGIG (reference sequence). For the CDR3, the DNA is TGTGCCTGGGTCAGGGGAGCTAACTATGGCTACACCTTC. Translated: CAWVRGANYGYTF.

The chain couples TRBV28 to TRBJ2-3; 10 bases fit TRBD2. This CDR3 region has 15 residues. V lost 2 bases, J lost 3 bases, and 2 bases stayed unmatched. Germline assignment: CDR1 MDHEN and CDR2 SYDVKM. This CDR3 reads CASSLLAGETDTQYF. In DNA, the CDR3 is TGTGCCAGCAGTTTACTAGCGGGAGAAACAGATACGCAGTATTTT.

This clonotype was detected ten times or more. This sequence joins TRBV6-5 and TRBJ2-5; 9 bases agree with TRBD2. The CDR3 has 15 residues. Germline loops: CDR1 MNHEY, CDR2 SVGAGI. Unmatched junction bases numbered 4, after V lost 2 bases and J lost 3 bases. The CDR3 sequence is CASSYRAGGKETQYF. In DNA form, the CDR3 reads TGTGCCAGCAGTTACCGTGCGGGAGGGAAAGAGACCCAGTACTTC.

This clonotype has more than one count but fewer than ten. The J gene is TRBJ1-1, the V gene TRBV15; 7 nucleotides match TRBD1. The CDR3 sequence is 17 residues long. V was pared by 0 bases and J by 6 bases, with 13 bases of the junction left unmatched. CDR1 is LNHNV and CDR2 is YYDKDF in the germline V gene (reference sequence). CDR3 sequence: CATSRDSQGDILAEAFF. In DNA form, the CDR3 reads TGTGCCACCAGCAGAGATAGCCAGGGGGACATTTTGGCTGAAGCTTTCTTT.